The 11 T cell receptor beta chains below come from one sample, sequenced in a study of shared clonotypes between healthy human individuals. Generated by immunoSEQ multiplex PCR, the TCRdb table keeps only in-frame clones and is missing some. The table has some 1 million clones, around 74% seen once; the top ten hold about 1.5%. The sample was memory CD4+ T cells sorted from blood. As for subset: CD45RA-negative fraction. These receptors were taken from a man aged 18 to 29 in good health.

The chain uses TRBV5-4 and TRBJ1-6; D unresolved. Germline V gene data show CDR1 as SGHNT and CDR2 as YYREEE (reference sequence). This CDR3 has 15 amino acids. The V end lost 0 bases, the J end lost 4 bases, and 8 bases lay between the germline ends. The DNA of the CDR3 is TGTGCCAGCAGCTTGGGTGCGGATTATAATTCACCCCTCCACTTT. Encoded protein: CASSLGADYNSPLHF. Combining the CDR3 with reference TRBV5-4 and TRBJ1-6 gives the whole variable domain ETGVTQSPTHLIKTRGQQVTLRCSSQSGHNTVSWYQQALGQGPQFIFQYYREEENGRGNFPPRFSGLQFPNYSSELNVNALELDDSALYLCASSLGADYNSPLHFGNGTRLTVT.

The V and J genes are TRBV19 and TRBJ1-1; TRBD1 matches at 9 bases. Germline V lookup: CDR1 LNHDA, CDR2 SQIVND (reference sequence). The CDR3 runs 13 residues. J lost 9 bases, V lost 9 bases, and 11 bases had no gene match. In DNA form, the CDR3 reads TGTGCCAGCGGCGCGGGACAGGGCGACCAAGCTTTCTTT. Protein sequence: CASGAGQGDQAFF. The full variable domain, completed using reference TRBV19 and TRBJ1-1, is DGGITQSPKYLFRKEGQNVTLSCEQNLNHDAMYWYRQDPGQGLRLIYYSQIVNDFQKGDIAEGYSVSREKKESFPLTVTSAQKNPTAFYLCASGAGQGDQAFFGQGTRLTVV.

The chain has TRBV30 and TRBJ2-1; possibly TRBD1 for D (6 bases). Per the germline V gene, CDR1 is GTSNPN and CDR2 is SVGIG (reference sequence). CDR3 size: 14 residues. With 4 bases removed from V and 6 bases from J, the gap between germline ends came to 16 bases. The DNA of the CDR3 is TGTGCCTGGACCACTAGGGGGTTCGGCAATGAGCAGTTCTTC. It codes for CAWTTRGFGNEQFF. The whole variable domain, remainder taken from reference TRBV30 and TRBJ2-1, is SQTIHQWPATLVQPVGSPLSLECTVEGTSNPNLYWYRQAAGRGLQLLFYSVGIGQISSEVPQNLSASRPQDRQFILSSKKLLLSDSGFYLCAWTTRGFGNEQFFGPGTRLTVL.

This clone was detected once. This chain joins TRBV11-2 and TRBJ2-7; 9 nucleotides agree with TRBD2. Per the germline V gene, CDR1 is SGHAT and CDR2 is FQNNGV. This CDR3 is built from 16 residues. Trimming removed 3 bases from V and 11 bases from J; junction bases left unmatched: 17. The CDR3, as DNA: TGTGCCAGCAGCTTGGCGTACCTTAGCGGGAGTTTTCATGAGTACTTC. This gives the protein CASSLAYLSGSFHEYF.

The CDR3 loop is CARSLASGLAGPYEQYF. The CDR3 DNA is TGTGCCAGAAGCTTAGCGTCGGGACTAGCAGGGCCCTACGAGCAGTACTTC. The V call is TRBV7-5, the J call TRBJ2-7; no DNA check was done on the table's D call, TRBD2. TRBV7-5 is designated a pseudogene. CDR3 length: 17 amino acids.

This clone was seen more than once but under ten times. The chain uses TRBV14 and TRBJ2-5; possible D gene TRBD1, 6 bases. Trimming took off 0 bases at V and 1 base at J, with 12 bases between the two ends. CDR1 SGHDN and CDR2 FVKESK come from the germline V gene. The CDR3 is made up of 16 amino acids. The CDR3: CASSQDIKGVQETQYF. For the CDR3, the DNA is TGTGCCAGCAGCCAAGATATTAAGGGGGTCCAAGAGACCCAGTACTTC.

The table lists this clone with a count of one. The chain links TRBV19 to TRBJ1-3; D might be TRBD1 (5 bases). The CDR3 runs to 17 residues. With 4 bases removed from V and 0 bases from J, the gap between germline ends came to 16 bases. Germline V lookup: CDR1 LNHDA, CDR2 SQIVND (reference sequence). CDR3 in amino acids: CASSTTAGLISGNTIYF. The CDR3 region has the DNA TGTGCCAGTAGTACAACGGCGGGGCTAATCTCTGGAAACACCATATATTTT.

The CDR3 region has the DNA TGTGCCAGCAGCCAAGGGACAGGGGGTTTCGGGTCACCCCTCCACTTT. It encodes CASSQGTGGFGSPLHF. The chain combines TRBV14 with TRBJ1-6; 10 bases fit TRBD1. The ends lost 1 base at V and 10 bases at J; junction bases unmatched: 7. CDR3 length: 16 amino acids. The germline CDR1 and CDR2 sequences are SGHDN and FVKESK.

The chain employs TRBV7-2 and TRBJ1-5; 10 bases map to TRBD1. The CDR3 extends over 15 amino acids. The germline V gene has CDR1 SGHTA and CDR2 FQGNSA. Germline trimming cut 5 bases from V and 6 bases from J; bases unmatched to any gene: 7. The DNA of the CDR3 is TGTGCCAGCAGCCACGGGACAGGGGTAACTCAGCCCCAGCATTTT. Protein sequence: CASSHGTGVTQPQHF. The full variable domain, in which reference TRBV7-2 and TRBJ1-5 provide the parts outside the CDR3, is GAGVSQSPSNKVTEKGKDVELRCDPISGHTALYWYRQSLGQGLEFLIYFQGNSAPDKSGLPSDRFSAERTGGSVSTLTIQRTQQEDSAVYLCASSHGTGVTQPQHFGDGTRLSIL.

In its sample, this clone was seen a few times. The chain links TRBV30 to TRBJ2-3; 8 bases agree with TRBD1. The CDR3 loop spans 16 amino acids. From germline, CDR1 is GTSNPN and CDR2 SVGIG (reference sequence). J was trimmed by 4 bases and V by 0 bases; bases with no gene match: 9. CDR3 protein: CAWSVRRTGFPDTQYF. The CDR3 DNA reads TGTGCCTGGAGTGTTAGGAGGACAGGGTTTCCAGATACGCAGTATTTT. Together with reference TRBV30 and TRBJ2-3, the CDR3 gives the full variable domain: SQTIHQWPATLVQPVGSPLSLECTVEGTSNPNLYWYRQAAGRGLQLLFYSVGIGQISSEVPQNLSASRPQDRQFILSSKKLLLSDSGFYLCAWSVRRTGFPDTQYFGPGTRLTVL.

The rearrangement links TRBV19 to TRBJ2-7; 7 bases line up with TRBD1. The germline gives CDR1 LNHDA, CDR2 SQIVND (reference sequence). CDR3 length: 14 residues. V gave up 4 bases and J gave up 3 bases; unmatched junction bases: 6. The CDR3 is CASSRQGAIYEQYF. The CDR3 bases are TGTGCCAGTAGTAGACAGGGAGCTATCTACGAGCAGTACTTC.